The 22 T cell receptor beta chains listed next were all sequenced from one sample in a study of T cell changes during pregnancy in multiple sclerosis. Sequencing used immunoSEQ multiplex PCR; TCRdb keeps in-frame clones, though not all of them. The table has about 80,000 clones, about 91% seen once; the top ten hold about 3%. This material consisted of peripheral blood, taken before pregnancy. These receptor sequences come from a female donor with multiple sclerosis, enrolled in a pregnancy study.

The chain carries TRBV5-6 and TRBJ2-5; D perhaps matches TRBD2 (6 bases). Germline V gene sequence: CDR1 SGHDT, CDR2 YYEEEE. The CDR3 spans 13 residues. The V gene lost 4 bases and the J gene lost 0 bases, with 7 bases spanning the gap. The CDR3 DNA follows: TGTGCCAGCAGCGCGGGATACCAAGAGACCCAGTACTTC. It specifies CASSAGYQETQYF.

The chain joins TRBV15 to TRBJ2-4, with 7 positions matching TRBD1. The germline V gene has CDR1 LNHNV and CDR2 YYDKDF (reference sequence). The V and J ends lost 6 bases and 1 base, in that order; junction bases with no gene match: 12. The CDR3 consists of 17 residues. CDR3 nucleotide sequence: TGTGCCACCAGTCCCAGCCCAGGGACAGCTGCCAAAAACATTCAGTACTTC. Protein sequence: CATSPSPGTAAKNIQYF. The full variable domain, in which reference TRBV15 and TRBJ2-4 provide the parts outside the CDR3, is DAMVIQNPRYQVTQFGKPVTLSCSQTLNHNVMYWYQQKSSQAPKLLFHYYDKDFNNEADTPDNFQSRRPNTSFCFLDIRSPGLGDTAMYLCATSPSPGTAAKNIQYFGAGTRLSVL.

The gene calls are TRBV4-2 and TRBJ2-5; 14 positions agree with TRBD2. CDR1 is LGHNA, CDR2 YNFKEQ, per germline. V lost 3 bases and J lost 4; bases outside the gene matches: 13. The CDR3 covers 19 residues. This chain's CDR3 is CASSQARGLAGVVGETQYF. The CDR3 bases are TGTGCCAGCAGCCAGGCCCGGGGACTAGCGGGAGTAGTTGGAGAGACCCAGTACTTC.

The chain links TRBV15 to TRBJ2-2, with a weak D call TRBD2 (6 bases). The CDR3 is 14 amino acids. Germline CDR1 is LNHNV and CDR2 is YYDKDF (reference sequence). Trimming removed 4 bases at V and 2 bases at J, with 8 bases between. This CDR3 reads CATSKGTNTGELFF. In DNA, the CDR3 is TGTGCCACCAGCAAGGGGACTAACACCGGGGAGCTGTTTTTT.

The chain uses TRBV28 and TRBJ1-2, with unresolved D. Trimming pared 7 bases from V and 2 bases from J, leaving 14 bases between. Germline V gives CDR1 MDHEN, CDR2 SYDVKM. This CDR3 has 14 residues. The CDR3 is CASTPLGVNYGYTF. In nucleotides, the CDR3 is TGTGCCAGCACCCCTCTGGGCGTAAACTATGGCTACACCTTC.

The chain combines TRBV6-5 with TRBJ2-2, with a possible D match to TRBD2 (6 bases). CDR3 length equals 15 residues. V was cut by 6 bases and J by 7 bases, with 18 bases left in between. Germline V gene lookup returns CDR1 MNHEY and CDR2 SVGAGI. The DNA of the CDR3 is TGTGCCAGCAGACCCCTTGGAGGGAGTATCGGGGAGCTGTTTTTT. Protein product: CASRPLGGSIGELFF.

The chain has TRBV19 and TRBJ1-1; D call uncertain. Germline V gene lookup returns CDR1 LNHDA and CDR2 SQIVND (reference sequence). The V and J ends lost 8 bases and 0 bases respectively, with 13 bases between them. The CDR3 extends over 14 amino acids. CDR3 amino acids: CASAVGGMNTEAFF. For the CDR3, the DNA is TGTGCCAGTGCTGTCGGTGGTATGAACACTGAAGCTTTCTTT.

This clone was recorded a few times. V usage is TRBV9 and J usage is TRBJ2-5, with D possibly matching TRBD2 (5 bases). The CDR3 is 15 amino acids. The V gene lost 0 bases and the J gene lost 1 base, with 10 bases spanning the gap. In germline, CDR1 is SGDLS, CDR2 YYNGEE. CDR3 nucleotides: TGTGCCAGCAGCGTAGGGGGAGCGAGCCAAGAGACCCAGTACTTC. It codes for CASSVGGASQETQYF.

The CDR3 nucleotides are TGTGCCAGCAGTTTAAATATCTATGGCTACACCTTC. Its translation: CASSLNIYGYTF. V is TRBV28 and J is TRBJ1-2, with D unresolved. The CDR3 sequence is 12 residues long. Trimming cost V 2 bases and J 4 bases, with 5 bases left between them. Germline V gives CDR1 MDHEN, CDR2 SYDVKM.

This chain links TRBV14 with TRBJ2-2; 9 bases are shared with TRBD1. The germline gives CDR1 SGHDN, CDR2 FVKESK. V trimming: 7 bases; J trimming: 3 bases; junction bases outside the gene matches: 9. The CDR3 consists of 16 residues. CDR3 residues: CASTKGQGLYTGELFF. The CDR3 DNA is TGTGCCAGCACTAAGGGACAGGGACTTTACACCGGGGAGCTGTTTTTT.

CDR3 bases: TGTGCCAGCAGCGTAGTGACTAGCGGAATGGGGGATACGCAGTATTTT. Translation: CASSVVTSGMGDTQYF. The V and J genes are TRBV9 and TRBJ2-3, with 9 nucleotides matching TRBD2. Germline CDR1 reads SGDLS; CDR2 reads YYNGEE. The V and J ends lost 0 bases and 6 bases, in that order; junction bases with no gene match: 8. The CDR3 is made up of 16 amino acids.

This clone came up a few times. This chain links TRBV28 with TRBJ1-1, with D hard to call. The CDR3 consists of 12 residues. V lost 3 bases and J lost 9, with 11 bases in between. In germline, CDR1 is MDHEN, CDR2 SYDVKM. As DNA, the CDR3 is TGTGCCAGCAGTTTTGGGGAGACAAAAGCTTTCTTT. Residues: CASSFGETKAFF.

The J gene is TRBJ2-7, the V gene TRBV7-9, with no clear D. Germline V lookup: CDR1 SEHNR, CDR2 FQNEAQ (reference sequence). V lost 1 base to trimming and J lost 3 bases, with 4 bases between them. This CDR3 is built from 12 residues. The CDR3 loop reads CASSLGSYEQYF. CDR3 DNA: TGTGCCAGCAGCTTAGGTAGCTACGAGCAGTACTTC.

V usage is TRBV2 and J usage is TRBJ1-2, with 9 bases fitting TRBD1. Germline V gene lookup returns CDR1 SNHLY and CDR2 FYNNEI. The CDR3 sequence is 12 residues long. The V and J ends lost 6 bases and 6 bases, in that order; junction bases with no gene match: 2. The CDR3 DNA reads TGTGCCAGCAGCCGGACAGGGGATGGCTACACCTTC. Amino acids: CASSRTGDGYTF.

This clone was picked up a small number of times. The V gene is TRBV7-2, the J gene TRBJ1-1, with unresolved D. The CDR3 covers 14 residues. Trimming cost V 2 bases and J 6 bases, with 13 bases left between them. Germline CDR1 SGHTA, CDR2 FQGNSA. The CDR3 is CASSLSGRSPEAFF. CDR3 nucleotides: TGTGCCAGCAGCTTATCGGGGAGGAGTCCTGAAGCTTTCTTT.

The CDR3 spells CASSPGAGVYNEQFF. CDR3 DNA: TGTGCCAGCAGTCCGGGAGCGGGGGTCTACAATGAGCAGTTCTTC. The chain links TRBV27 to TRBJ2-1; TRBD2 matches 8 bases. This CDR3 has 15 residues. Germline V CDR1 and CDR2: MNHEY, SMNVEV (reference sequence). The V segment lost 5 bases and the J segment 3 bases; nucleotides outside the gene matches: 6.

J is TRBJ2-7 and V is TRBV7-9, with 16 bases identical to TRBD2. The V gene end was trimmed by 5 bases and the J gene end by 1 base; junction bases not matched to a gene: 5. This CDR3 region has 17 residues. Germline values: CDR1 SEHNR, CDR2 FQNEAQ (reference sequence). The CDR3 region is CASSPGTSGRASYEQYF. The CDR3, as DNA: TGTGCCAGCAGCCCCGGGACTAGCGGGAGGGCTTCCTACGAGCAGTACTTC.

This clone occurred once. The chain recombines TRBV19 with TRBJ1-2; 7 bases line up with TRBD1. The CDR3 loop spans 14 amino acids. The germline CDR1 and CDR2 sequences are LNHDA and SQIVND (reference sequence). Germline trimming cut 3 bases from V and 4 bases from J; bases unmatched to any gene: 5. Here the CDR3 reads CASSIVAGGYGYTF. Here the CDR3 DNA reads TGTGCCAGTAGTATCGTAGCAGGGGGCTATGGCTACACCTTC.

The gene calls are TRBV7-6 and TRBJ1-1; the D is unclear. Per the germline V gene, CDR1 is SGHVS and CDR2 is FNYEAQ. The CDR3 extends over 14 amino acids. Deletions cut 6 bases from V and 5 bases from J, with 16 bases between. CDR3 nucleotide sequence: TGTGCCAGCAGTCCCAACGCACGGGGAACTGAAGCTTTCTTT. Its protein is CASSPNARGTEAFF.

This clone was seen only once. The junction shows a germline mismatch at one end, possibly a read error. The J gene is TRBJ1-1, the V gene TRBV7-6; TRBD1 is a possible D gene (6 bases). CDR1 and CDR2 (germline): SGHVS, FNYEAQ. The CDR3 is made up of 14 amino acids. CDR3 bases: TGTGCCAGCACCTTAAACAGGGTTGACACTGAAGCTTTCTTT. Encoded protein: CASTLNRVDTEAFF.

This sequence joins TRBV19 and TRBJ1-4, with TRBD1 matching 7 bases. V lost 1 base, J lost 0 bases, and 8 bases stayed unmatched. Germline V lookup: CDR1 LNHDA, CDR2 SQIVND (reference sequence). The length of the CDR3 is 18 residues. The CDR3 sequence: CASSIGLQGSTTNEKLFF. In DNA form, the CDR3 reads TGTGCCAGTAGTATAGGCCTACAGGGGTCAACAACTAATGAAAAACTGTTTTTT.

The sample holds one count of this clone. V usage is TRBV27 and J usage is TRBJ2-5, with TRBD2 identical over 8 bases. CDR3 size: 15 residues. Germline V gene sequence: CDR1 MNHEY, CDR2 SMNVEV (reference sequence). Unmatched junction bases numbered 8, after V lost 4 bases and J lost 4 bases. The CDR3 loop is CASSSGTRGSETQYF. For the CDR3, the DNA is TGTGCCAGCAGTTCCGGGACTAGGGGGTCAGAGACCCAGTACTTC.